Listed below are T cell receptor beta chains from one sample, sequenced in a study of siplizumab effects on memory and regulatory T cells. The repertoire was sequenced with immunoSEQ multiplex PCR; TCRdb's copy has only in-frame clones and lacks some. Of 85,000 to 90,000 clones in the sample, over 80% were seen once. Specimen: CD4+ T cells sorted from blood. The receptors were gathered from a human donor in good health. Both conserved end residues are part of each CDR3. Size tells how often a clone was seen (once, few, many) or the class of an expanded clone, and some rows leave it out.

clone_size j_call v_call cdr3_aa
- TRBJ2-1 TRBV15 CATTGTDSYNEQFF
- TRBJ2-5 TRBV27 CASSSEDSQYF
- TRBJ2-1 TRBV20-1 CSAAPRDEQFF
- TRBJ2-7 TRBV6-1 CASSTWTGGSYEQYF
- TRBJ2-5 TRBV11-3 CASSLEFGFGETQYF
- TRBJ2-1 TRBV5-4 CASSLDSGGGYNEQFF
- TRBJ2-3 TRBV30 CAWSVGSGTDTQYF
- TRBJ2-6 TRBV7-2 CASSSQGALGANVLTF
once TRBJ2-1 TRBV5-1 CASSSIAGGGNEQFF
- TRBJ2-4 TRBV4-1 CASSQTLTSTAKNIQYF
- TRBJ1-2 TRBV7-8 CASSLDPWVNRGDYGYTF
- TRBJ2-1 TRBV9 CASSARLSDEQFF
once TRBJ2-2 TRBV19 CASSPARAYTGELFF
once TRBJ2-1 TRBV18 CASSPSAGSYNEQFF
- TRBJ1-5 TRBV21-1 CASSKVPPGQGRESQPQHF
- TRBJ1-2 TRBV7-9 CASSPRAPNYGYTF
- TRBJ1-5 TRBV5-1 CASSFNPGGDQPQHF
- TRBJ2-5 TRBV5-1 CASSFYRNQETQYF
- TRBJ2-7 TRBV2 CASKGDRGHGEQYF
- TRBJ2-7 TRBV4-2 CASSQDWLPYEQYF
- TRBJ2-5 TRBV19 CASSEGGGTETQYF